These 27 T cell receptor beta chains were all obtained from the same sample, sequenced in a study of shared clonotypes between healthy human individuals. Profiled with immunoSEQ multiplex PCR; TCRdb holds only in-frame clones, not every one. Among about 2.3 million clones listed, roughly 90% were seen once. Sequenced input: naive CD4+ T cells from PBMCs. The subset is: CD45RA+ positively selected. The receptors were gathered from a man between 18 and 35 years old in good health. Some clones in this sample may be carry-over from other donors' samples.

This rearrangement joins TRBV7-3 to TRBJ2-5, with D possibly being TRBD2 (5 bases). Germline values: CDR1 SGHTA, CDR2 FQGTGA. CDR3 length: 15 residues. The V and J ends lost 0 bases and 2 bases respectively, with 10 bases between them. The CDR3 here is CASSLTGGLQETQYF. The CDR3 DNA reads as TGTGCCAGCAGCTTAACAGGAGGTCTACAAGAGACCCAGTACTTC.

As DNA, the CDR3 is TGTGCCAGCAGCCAGGGACAGGAGACGGGTTGGCCCCAGCATTTT. Amino acid sequence: CASSQGQETGWPQHF. V is TRBV7-2 and J is TRBJ1-5; 8 bases agree with TRBD1. This CDR3 is built from 15 residues. V dropped 5 bases and J dropped 9; count of bases not matched to a gene: 12. Germline values: CDR1 SGHTA, CDR2 FQGNSA.

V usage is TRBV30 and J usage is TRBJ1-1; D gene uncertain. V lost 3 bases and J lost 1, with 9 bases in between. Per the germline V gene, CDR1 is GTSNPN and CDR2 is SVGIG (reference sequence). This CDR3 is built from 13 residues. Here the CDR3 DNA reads TGTGCCTGGAGAGGGAAGGGGAACACTGAAGCTTTCTTT. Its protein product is CAWRGKGNTEAFF.

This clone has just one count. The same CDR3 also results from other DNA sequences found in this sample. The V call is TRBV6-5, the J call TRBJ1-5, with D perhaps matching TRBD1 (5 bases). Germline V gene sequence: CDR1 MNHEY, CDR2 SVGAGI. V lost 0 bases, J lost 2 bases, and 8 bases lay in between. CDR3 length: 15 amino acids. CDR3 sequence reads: CASSYSWGGNQPQHF. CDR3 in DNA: TGTGCCAGCAGTTACTCATGGGGGGGCAATCAGCCCCAGCATTTT.

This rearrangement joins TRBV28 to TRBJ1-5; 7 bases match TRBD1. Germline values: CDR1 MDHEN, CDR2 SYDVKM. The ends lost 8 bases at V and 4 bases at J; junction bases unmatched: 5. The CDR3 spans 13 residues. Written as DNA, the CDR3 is TGTGCCAGCTGGGGACAGTCAAATCAGCCCCAGCATTTT. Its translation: CASWGQSNQPQHF.

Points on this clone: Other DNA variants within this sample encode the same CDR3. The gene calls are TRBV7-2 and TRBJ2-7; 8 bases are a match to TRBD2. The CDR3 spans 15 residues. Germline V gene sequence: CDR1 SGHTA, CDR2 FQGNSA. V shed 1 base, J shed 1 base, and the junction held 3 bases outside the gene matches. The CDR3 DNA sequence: TGTGCCAGCAGCTTAGTCTCGGGGGGGTCCTACGAGCAGTACTTC. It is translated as CASSLVSGGSYEQYF.

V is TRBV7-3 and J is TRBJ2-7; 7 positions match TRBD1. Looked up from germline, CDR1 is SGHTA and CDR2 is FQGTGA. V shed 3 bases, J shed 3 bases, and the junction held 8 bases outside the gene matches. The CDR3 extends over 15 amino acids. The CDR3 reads CASSFGQVGIYEQYF. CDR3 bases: TGTGCCAGCAGCTTCGGACAGGTGGGGATCTACGAGCAGTACTTC.

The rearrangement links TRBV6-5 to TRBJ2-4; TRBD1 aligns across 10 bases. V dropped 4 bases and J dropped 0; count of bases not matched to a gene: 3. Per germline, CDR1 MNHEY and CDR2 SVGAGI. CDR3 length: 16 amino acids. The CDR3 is CASSFGQGEAKNIQYF. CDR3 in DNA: TGTGCCAGCAGTTTCGGACAGGGGGAAGCCAAAAACATTCAGTACTTC.

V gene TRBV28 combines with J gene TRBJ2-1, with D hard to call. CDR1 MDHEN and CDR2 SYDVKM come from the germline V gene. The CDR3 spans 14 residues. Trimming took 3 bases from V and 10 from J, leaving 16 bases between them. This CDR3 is CASSFIISVGEQFF. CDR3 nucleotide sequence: TGTGCCAGCAGTTTCATTATTTCGGTAGGGGAGCAGTTCTTC. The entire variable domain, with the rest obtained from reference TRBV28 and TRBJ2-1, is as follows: DVKVTQSSRYLVKRTGEKVFLECVQDMDHENMFWYRQDPGLGLRLIYFSYDVKMKEKGDIPEGYSVSREKKERFSLILESASTNQTSMYLCASSFIISVGEQFFGPGTRLTVL.

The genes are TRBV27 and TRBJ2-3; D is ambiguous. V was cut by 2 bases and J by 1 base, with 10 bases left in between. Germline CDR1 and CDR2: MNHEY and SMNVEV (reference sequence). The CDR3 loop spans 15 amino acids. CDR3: CASSLTPWGTDTQYF. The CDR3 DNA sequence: TGTGCCAGCAGTTTAACCCCTTGGGGCACAGATACGCAGTATTTT.

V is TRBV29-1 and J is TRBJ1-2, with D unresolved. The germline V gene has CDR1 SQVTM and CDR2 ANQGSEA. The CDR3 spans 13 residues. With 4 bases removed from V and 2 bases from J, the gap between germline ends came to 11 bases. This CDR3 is CSVVFGHNYGYTF. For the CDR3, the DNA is TGCAGCGTTGTTTTCGGTCACAACTATGGCTACACCTTC.

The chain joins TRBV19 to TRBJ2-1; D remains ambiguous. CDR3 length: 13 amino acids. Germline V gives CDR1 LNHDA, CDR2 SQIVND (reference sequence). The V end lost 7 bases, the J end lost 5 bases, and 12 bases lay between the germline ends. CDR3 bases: TGTGCCAGTACCATCTACGGAAACAATGAGCAGTTCTTC. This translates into CASTIYGNNEQFF.

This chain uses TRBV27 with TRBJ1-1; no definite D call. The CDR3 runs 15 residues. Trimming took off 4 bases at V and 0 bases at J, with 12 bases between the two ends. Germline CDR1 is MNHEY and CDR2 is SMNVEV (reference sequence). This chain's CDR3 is CASSSSTYLNTEAFF. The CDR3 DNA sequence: TGTGCCAGCAGTTCGTCCACGTACTTGAACACTGAAGCTTTCTTT.

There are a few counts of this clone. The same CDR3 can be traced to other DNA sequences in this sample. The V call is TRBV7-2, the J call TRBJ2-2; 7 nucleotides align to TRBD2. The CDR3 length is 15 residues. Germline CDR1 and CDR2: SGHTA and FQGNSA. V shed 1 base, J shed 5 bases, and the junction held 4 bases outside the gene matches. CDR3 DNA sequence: TGTGCCAGCAGCTTAGGCGGGAGAGGGACCGGGGAGCTGTTTTTT. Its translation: CASSLGGRGTGELFF. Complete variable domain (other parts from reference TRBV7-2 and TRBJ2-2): GAGVSQSPSNKVTEKGKDVELRCDPISGHTALYWYRQSLGQGLEFLIYFQGNSAPDKSGLPSDRFSAERTGGSVSTLTIQRTQQEDSAVYLCASSLGGRGTGELFFGEGSRLTVL.

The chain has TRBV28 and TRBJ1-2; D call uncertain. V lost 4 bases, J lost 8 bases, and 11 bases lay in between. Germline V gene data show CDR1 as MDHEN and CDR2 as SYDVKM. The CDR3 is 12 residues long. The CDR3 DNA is TGTGCCAGCAGTTCCTCCTTTGTGGGCTACACCTTC. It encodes CASSSSFVGYTF.

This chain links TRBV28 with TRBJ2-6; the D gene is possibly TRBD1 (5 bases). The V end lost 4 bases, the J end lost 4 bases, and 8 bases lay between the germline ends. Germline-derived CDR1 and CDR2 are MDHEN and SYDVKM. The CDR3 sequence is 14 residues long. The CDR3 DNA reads TGTGCCAGCAGTTCAGGGTTCGGGGCCAACGTCCTGACTTTC. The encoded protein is CASSSGFGANVLTF.

The CDR3 coding sequence is TGTGCCATCAGTGAGTTTCGGGGAGATGGCTACACCTTC. Its protein is CAISEFRGDGYTF. The rearrangement uses TRBV10-3 and TRBJ1-2, with D hard to call. This CDR3 region has 13 residues. Germline assignment: CDR1 ENHRY and CDR2 SYGVKD. Trimming removed 1 base at V and 6 bases at J, with 9 bases between.

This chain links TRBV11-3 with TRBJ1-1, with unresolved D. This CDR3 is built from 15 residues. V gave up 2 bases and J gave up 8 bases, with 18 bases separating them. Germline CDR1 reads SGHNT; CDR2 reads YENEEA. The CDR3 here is CASSLRPRIGNEAFF. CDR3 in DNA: TGTGCCAGCAGCTTAAGACCCCGAATCGGTAACGAAGCTTTCTTT.

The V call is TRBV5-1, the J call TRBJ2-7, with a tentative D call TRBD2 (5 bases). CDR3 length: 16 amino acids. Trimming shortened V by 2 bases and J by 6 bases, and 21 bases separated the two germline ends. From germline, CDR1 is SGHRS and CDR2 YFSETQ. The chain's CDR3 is CASSFRTEPSRGEQYF. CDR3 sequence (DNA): TGCGCCAGCAGCTTCCGGACGGAACCCTCTCGGGGCGAGCAGTACTTC.

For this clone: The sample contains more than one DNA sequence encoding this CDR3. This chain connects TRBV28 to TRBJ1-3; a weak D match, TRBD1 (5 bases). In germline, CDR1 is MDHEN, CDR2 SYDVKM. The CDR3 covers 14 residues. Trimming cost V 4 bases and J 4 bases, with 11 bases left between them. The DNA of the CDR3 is TGTGCCAGCAGTTCTGGGGGACCAGGAAACACCATATATTTT. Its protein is CASSSGGPGNTIYF.

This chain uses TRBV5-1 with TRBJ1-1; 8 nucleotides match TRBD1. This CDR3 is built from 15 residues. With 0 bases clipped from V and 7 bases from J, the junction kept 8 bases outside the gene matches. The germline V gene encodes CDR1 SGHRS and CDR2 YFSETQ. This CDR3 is CASSLGWTGKGEAFF. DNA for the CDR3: TGCGCCAGCAGCTTGGGGTGGACAGGGAAGGGTGAAGCTTTCTTT.

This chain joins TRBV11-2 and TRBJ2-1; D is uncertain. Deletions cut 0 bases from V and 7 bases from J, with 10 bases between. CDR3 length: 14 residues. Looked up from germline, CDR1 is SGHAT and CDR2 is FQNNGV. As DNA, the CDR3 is TGTGCCAGCAGCTTAGATCTAAGGCTGAATGAGCAGTTCTTC. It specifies CASSLDLRLNEQFF.

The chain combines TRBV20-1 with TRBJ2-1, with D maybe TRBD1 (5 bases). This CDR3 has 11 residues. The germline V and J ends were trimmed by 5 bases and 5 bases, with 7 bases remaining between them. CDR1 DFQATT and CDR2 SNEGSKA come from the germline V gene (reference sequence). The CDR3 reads CSAGANNEQFF. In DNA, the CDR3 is TGCAGTGCTGGGGCAAACAATGAGCAGTTCTTC.

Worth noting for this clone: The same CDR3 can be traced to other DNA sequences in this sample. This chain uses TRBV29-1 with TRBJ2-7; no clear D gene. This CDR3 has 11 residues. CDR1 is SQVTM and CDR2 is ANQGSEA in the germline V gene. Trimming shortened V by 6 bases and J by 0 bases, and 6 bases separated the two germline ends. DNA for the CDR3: TGCAGCGTGGGCGCCTCCTACGAGCAGTACTTC. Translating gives CSVGASYEQYF.

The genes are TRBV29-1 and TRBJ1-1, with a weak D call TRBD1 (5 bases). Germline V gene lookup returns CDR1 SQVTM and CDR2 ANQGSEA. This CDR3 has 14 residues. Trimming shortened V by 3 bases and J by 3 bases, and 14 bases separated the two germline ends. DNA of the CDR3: TGCAGCGTTGAGGGGGTTTGGGAGGACACTGAAGCTTTCTTT. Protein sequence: CSVEGVWEDTEAFF.

In DNA form, the CDR3 reads TGTGCCAGCAACCACAGGGAGCAGGGTGAAAAACTGTTTTTT. Its translation: CASNHREQGEKLFF. The chain employs TRBV6-1 and TRBJ1-4, with D maybe TRBD1 (6 bases). The V gene's germline CDR1 is MNHNS and CDR2 SASEGT. The CDR3 runs to 14 residues. Trimming took 7 bases from V and 7 from J, leaving 16 bases between them.

The CDR3 region is CASSLSRALNTGELFF. The CDR3 DNA is TGTGCCAGCAGCTTATCCAGGGCCTTGAACACCGGGGAGCTGTTTTTT. The J gene is TRBJ2-2, the V gene TRBV11-2; a weak D match, TRBD1 (5 bases). The CDR3 contains 16 residues. The germline gives CDR1 SGHAT, CDR2 FQNNGV. V was shortened by 2 bases and J by 1 base, with 11 bases between the two germline ends.